This TCR beta chain was recorded in a study of blood T cell dynamics during melanoma immunotherapy. Using immunoSEQ multiplex PCR, the repertoire was profiled, and TCRdb retains in-frame clones only, with some absent. The data contain about 16,000 clones, 85% to 95% of them singletons. There are a few counts of this clone. The antigen is not known. Study-wide results and limits: Cell-free DNA CDR3 sequences most resembled the immune-effector CD8+ subset, which was also most clonal.

The sample's time point: week 3, after first cycle of checkpoint inhibitor. Trimming removed 2 bases at V and 10 bases at J, with 13 bases between. From germline, CDR1 is SGHKS and CDR2 YYEKEE (reference sequence). This CDR3 spans 13 amino acids. The sequences come from effector memory CD8+ T cells from blood, collected from a patient treated with checkpoint blockade. The TCR comes from a human donor with melanoma. The chain is built from TRBV5-5 and TRBJ2-1; no clear D gene. The CDR3 here is CASSFGPVVEQFF. DNA of the CDR3: TGTGCCAGCAGCTTCGGACCGGTCGTCGAGCAGTTCTTC.